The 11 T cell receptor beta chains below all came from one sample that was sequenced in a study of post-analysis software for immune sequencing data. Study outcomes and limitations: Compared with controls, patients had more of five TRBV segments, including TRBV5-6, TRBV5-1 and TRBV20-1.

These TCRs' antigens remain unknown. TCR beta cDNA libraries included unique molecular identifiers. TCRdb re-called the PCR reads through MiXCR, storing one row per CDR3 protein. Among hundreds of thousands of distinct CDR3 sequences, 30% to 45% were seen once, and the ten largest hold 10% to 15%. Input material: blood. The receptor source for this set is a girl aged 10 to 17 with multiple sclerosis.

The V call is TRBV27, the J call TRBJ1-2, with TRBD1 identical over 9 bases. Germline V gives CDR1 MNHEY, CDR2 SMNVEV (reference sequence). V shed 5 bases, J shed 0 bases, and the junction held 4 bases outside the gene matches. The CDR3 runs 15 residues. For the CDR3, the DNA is TGTGCCAGCAGTACCAACAGGGGGCCTAACTATGGCTACACCTTC. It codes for CASSTNRGPNYGYTF.

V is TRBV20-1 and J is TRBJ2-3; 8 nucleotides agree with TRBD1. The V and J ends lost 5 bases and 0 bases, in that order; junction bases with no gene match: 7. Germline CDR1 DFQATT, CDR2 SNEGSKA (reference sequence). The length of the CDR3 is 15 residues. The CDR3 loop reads CSAEGDRRSTDTQYF. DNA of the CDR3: TGCAGTGCTGAGGGGGACAGGAGGAGCACAGATACGCAGTATTTT.

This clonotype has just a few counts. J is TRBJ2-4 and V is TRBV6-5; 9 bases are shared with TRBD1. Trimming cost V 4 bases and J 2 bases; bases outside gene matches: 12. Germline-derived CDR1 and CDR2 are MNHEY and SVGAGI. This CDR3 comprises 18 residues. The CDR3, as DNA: TGTGCCAGCAGTTTGGCCCCTCGGGACAGGGAGACCAAAAACATTCAGTACTTC. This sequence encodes CASSLAPRDRETKNIQYF.

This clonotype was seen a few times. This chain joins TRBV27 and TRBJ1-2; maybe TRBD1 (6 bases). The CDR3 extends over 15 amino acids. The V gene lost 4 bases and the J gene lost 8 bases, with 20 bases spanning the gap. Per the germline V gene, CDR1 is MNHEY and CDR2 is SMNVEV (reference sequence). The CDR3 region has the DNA TGTGCCAGCAGTTATCGGTCGGGGACAAGGGAAGGCTACACCTTC. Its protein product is CASSYRSGTREGYTF.

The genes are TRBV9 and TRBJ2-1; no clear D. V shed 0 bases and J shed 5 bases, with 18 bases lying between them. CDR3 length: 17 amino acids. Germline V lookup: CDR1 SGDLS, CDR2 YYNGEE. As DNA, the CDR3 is TGTGCCAGCAGCGTAGAATTTCAAGACCCTGGAAACAATGAGCAGTTCTTC. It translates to CASSVEFQDPGNNEQFF. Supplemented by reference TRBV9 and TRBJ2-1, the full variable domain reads DSGVTQTPKHLITATGQRVTLRCSPRSGDLSVYWYQQSLDQGLQFLIQYYNGEERAKGNILERFSAQQFPDLHSELNLSSLELGDSALYFCASSVEFQDPGNNEQFFGPGTRLTVL.

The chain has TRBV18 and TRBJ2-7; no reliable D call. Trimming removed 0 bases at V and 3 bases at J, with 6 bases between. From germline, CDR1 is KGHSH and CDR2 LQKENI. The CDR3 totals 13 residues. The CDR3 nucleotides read TGTGCCAGCTCACCACCCATGGACTACGAGCAGTACTTC. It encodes CASSPPMDYEQYF.

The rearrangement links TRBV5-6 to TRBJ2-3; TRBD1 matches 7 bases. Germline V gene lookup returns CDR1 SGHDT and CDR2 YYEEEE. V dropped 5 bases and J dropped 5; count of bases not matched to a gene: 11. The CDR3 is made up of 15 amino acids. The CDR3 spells CASSPLDRDRDTQYF. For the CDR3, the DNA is TGTGCCAGCAGTCCTCTCGACAGGGACCGAGATACGCAGTATTTT.

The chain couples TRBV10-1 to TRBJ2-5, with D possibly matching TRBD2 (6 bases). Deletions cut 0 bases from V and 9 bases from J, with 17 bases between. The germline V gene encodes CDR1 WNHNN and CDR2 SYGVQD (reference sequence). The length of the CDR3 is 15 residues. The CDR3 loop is CASSESPGGKSAQYF. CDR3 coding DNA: TGCGCCAGCAGTGAGTCCCCCGGGGGAAAGTCGGCCCAGTACTTC.

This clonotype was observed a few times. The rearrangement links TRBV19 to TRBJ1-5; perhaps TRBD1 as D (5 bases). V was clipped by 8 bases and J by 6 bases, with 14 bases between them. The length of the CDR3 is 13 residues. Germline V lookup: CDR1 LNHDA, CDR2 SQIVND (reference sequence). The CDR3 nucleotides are TGTGCCAGTGAGAACAGGTTGGGTCAGCCCCAGCATTTT. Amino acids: CASENRLGQPQHF.

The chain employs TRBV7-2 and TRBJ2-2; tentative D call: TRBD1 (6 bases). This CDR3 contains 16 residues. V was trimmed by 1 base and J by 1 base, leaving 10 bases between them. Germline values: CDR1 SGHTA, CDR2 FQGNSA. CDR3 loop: CASSLVRGRNTGELFF. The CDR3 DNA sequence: TGTGCCAGCAGCTTAGTCAGGGGAAGGAACACCGGGGAGCTGTTTTTT.

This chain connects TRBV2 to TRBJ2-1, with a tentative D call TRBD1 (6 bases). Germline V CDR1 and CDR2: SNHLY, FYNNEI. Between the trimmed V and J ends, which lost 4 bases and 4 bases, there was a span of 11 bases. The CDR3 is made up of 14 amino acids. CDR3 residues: CASSVPQGYNEQFF. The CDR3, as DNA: TGTGCCAGCAGTGTCCCACAGGGATACAATGAGCAGTTCTTC.